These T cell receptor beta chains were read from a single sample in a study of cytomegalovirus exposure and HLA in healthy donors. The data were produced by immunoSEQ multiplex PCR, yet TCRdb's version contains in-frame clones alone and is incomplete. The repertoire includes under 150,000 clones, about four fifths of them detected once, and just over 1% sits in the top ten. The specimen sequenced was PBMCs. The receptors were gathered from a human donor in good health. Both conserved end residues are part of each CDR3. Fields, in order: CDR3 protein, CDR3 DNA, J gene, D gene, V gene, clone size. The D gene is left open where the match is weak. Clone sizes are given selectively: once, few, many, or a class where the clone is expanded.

CDR3aa: CARSFRGAYTGELFF; CDR3nt: TGTGCCAGAAGCTTCCGGGGGGCTTACACCGGGGAGCTGTTTTTT; j_gene: TRBJ2-2; d_gene: -; v_gene: TRBV5-3; abundance: -
CDR3aa: CASSLLFAGRKKGTQYF; CDR3nt: TGTGCCAGCAGCTTACTTTTCGCGGGACGGAAAAAGGGGACCCAGTACTTC; j_gene: TRBJ2-5; d_gene: -; v_gene: TRBV7-3; abundance: -
CDR3aa: CASSLVFDGTGPGYTF; CDR3nt: TGTGCCAGCAGCTTAGTGTTTGACGGGACAGGGCCCGGCTACACCTTC; j_gene: TRBJ1-2; d_gene: TRBD1; v_gene: TRBV7-2; abundance: -
CDR3aa: CASSASGTSAEAFF; CDR3nt: TGTGCCAGCAGCGCATCCGGGACATCCGCTGAAGCTTTCTTT; j_gene: TRBJ1-1; d_gene: -; v_gene: TRBV9; abundance: -
CDR3aa: CASRRGGAYEQYF; CDR3nt: TGTGCCAGCAGACGAGGCGGAGCCTACGAGCAGTACTTC; j_gene: TRBJ2-7; d_gene: -; v_gene: TRBV6-5; abundance: -
CDR3aa: CASSDRGGSYNEQFF; CDR3nt: TGTGCCAGCAGTGACCGGGGGGGCTCCTACAATGAGCAGTTCTTC; j_gene: TRBJ2-1; d_gene: TRBD2; v_gene: TRBV6-4; abundance: -
CDR3aa: CASSYSPSGNEQFF; CDR3nt: TGTGCCAGCAGTTACTCTCCTAGCGGCAATGAGCAGTTCTTC; j_gene: TRBJ2-1; d_gene: TRBD2; v_gene: TRBV6-6; abundance: -
CDR3aa: CASSIEARQGAPSIF; CDR3nt: TGTGCCAGTAGTATAGAGGCCCGGCAGGGCGCTCCGTCGATCTTC; j_gene: TRBJ1-2; d_gene: -; v_gene: TRBV19; abundance: -
CDR3aa: CASGTVNTEAFF; CDR3nt: TGTGCCAGCGGGACAGTGAACACTGAAGCTTTCTTT; j_gene: TRBJ1-1; d_gene: TRBD1; v_gene: TRBV27; abundance: -
CDR3aa: CASSITGTYEQYF; CDR3nt: TGTGCCAGTAGTATTACAGGGACCTACGAGCAGTACTTC; j_gene: TRBJ2-7; d_gene: -; v_gene: TRBV19; abundance: few
CDR3aa: CASSLQTGALGGYTF; CDR3nt: TGCGCCAGCAGCTTACAGACAGGGGCCCTGGGAGGCTACACCTTC; j_gene: TRBJ1-2; d_gene: TRBD1; v_gene: TRBV5-1; abundance: -
CDR3aa: CASGQPYNEQFF; CDR3nt: TGTGCCAGCGGACAGCCATACAATGAGCAGTTCTTC; j_gene: TRBJ2-1; d_gene: -; v_gene: TRBV7-9; abundance: -
CDR3aa: CASSSTANTGELFF; CDR3nt: TGCGCCAGCAGCTCGACAGCAAACACCGGGGAGCTGTTTTTT; j_gene: TRBJ2-2; d_gene: -; v_gene: TRBV5-1; abundance: -
CDR3aa: CASSSGQGISSPLHF; CDR3nt: TGTGCCAGCAGCTCTGGACAGGGGATTAGTTCACCCCTCCACTTT; j_gene: TRBJ1-6; d_gene: TRBD1; v_gene: TRBV7-8; abundance: once
CDR3aa: CASSVAGTEAFF; CDR3nt: TGTGCCAGCAGCGTAGCCGGGACTGAAGCTTTCTTT; j_gene: TRBJ1-1; d_gene: -; v_gene: TRBV9; abundance: -
CDR3aa: CASSLTTGGPNTEAFF; CDR3nt: TGTGCCAGCAGCCTAACAACAGGGGGGCCGAACACTGAAGCTTTCTTT; j_gene: TRBJ1-1; d_gene: TRBD1; v_gene: TRBV7-9; abundance: -
CDR3aa: CARTRPGQGAYGYTF; CDR3nt: TGTGCCAGAACGCGACCGGGACAGGGGGCCTATGGCTACACCTTC; j_gene: TRBJ1-2; d_gene: TRBD1; v_gene: TRBV5-3; abundance: -